This record covers a single T cell receptor beta chain. This sample is part of a study of identical twins. TCRdb analysed the 5' RACE reads with MiXCR anew, one entry per CDR3 protein. The sample consists of around 960,000 distinct CDR3 sequences, 10% to 15% of them appearing once. Trimming stripped 3 bases from V and 3 bases from J, with 11 bases between. The CDR3 extends over 14 amino acids. The same data also contributed to another study, on yellow fever vaccine responses in identical twins.

V usage is TRBV12-3 or TRBV12-4 and J usage is TRBJ1-1; D call uncertain. The specimen was PBMCs. This sequence originates from a young woman in good health. The CDR3 sequence is CASSFDGRYTEAFF. CDR3 in DNA: TGTGCCAGCAGTTTTGATGGCAGGTACACTGAAGCTTTCTTT.